This T cell receptor beta chain appears in the sequencing data of a study of blood T cell repertoires in COVID-19. Study information: Sites in the United States, Italy and Spain provided acute and convalescent COVID-19 samples.

The method was immunoSEQ multiplex PCR; TCRdb's version includes in-frame clones alone and lacks a portion of them. This sample has some 110,000 clones, with around 85% found just once. The sequence came from a woman older than 75 with COVID-19, enrolled during active disease. Material: peripheral blood.

The CDR3 DNA sequence: TGTGCCAGCACGGGACAGGGCAGGACCTACGAGCAGTACTTC. Amino acids: CASTGQGRTYEQYF. The chain links TRBV6-6 to TRBJ2-7; 9 positions match TRBD1. Germline V gene lookup returns CDR1 MNHNY and CDR2 SVGAGI (reference sequence). Trimming removed 7 bases from V and 2 bases from J; junction bases left unmatched: 6. The CDR3 has 14 amino acids.